The clone carrying this TCR beta chain has more than one count but fewer than ten. Unique molecular identifiers (one per individual cDNA molecule) were attached. Each CDR3 protein is one row after TCRdb ran MiXCR on the 5' RACE reads. The repertoire consists of 80,000 to 100,000 distinct CDR3 sequences, with about 15% occurring once and the leading ten covering 6.5% to 9%. The data belong to a study of early T cells in non-severe SARS-CoV-2 infection. Trimming at V came to 2 bases and at J to 13 bases, leaving 7 bases not matched to a gene. Germline CDR1 SNHLY, CDR2 FYNNEI. CDR3 length: 14 amino acids.

The chain has TRBV2 and TRBJ2-1, with 11 bases lining up with TRBD2. Sequences were obtained from whole blood. This clonotype was sampled from an adult who was a healthcare worker with PCR-confirmed SARS-CoV-2 infection or an uninfected control (not recorded which). The CDR3 loop is CASSEPRLAGPQFF. DNA for the CDR3: TGTGCCAGCAGTGAACCCCGACTAGCGGGACCACAGTTCTTC.